This TCR beta chain derives from a study of blood T cell repertoires in COVID-19. This clone was observed a few times. CDR3 length equals 15 residues. CDR1 and CDR2 (germline): SGHAT, FQNNGV. After removal of 3 bases from V and 3 bases from J, the junction contained 7 bases not matched to a gene. The table came from immunoSEQ multiplex PCR; TCRdb's copy has only in-frame clones and leaves some out. The repertoire holds roughly 80,000 clones, around 77% seen once, with 9.9% in the top ten. This sequence was found in a human donor in a cohort sampled during active COVID-19. Sequencing input: peripheral blood. The rearrangement uses TRBV11-2 and TRBJ2-7, with 8 bases fitting TRBD2. The CDR3 sequence: CASSFFALAGYEQYF. CDR3 in DNA: TGTGCCAGCAGCTTTTTTGCTCTAGCGGGCTACGAGCAGTACTTC.